Sequencing of this TCR beta chain was carried out in a study of liver allograft versus peripheral blood T cells (dated by TCRdb to 2019 to 2021). Study-level background: The study compared the T cell receptor repertoires present in transplanted livers with the repertoires present in the peripheral blood of liver transplant recipients.

The sample was run on an Illumina MiSeq. Through fastp at Q25 and MiXCR, TCRdb rebuilt clones from the public reads, retaining in-frame beta chains. Identical CDR3 proteins give one entry, which carries the most common genes and DNA. This sample lists over 2,500 distinct CDR3 sequences; about a sixth were detected once. Of the sample, around 21% is held by the ten largest clones. As to this clonotype: Its antigen is currently not known. A much larger clone sits a single nucleotide away, making a read error possible.

Including the terminal cysteine and phenylalanine, the CDR3 comprises 11 residues. Only the CDR3 portion is preserved as DNA: 33 bases, with reading frame beginning at the first base. CDR1 and CDR2 were assigned from the germline V gene (reference sequence) as SEHNR and FQNEAQ. V sheds 2 bases and J sheds 7 bases, leaving 5 bases between their ends. Findings and caveats that apply to the study as a whole: T cell receptor repertoires inside liver allografts were reported to be different from the repertoires detected in peripheral blood.

Here the chain combines TRBV7-9 and TRBJ1-2; too little of a D gene remains to name it. This receptor was identified in a human patient who had a liver transplant. The graft donor may be the source of some T cells after a transplant. The DNA is as follows: TGTGCCAGCAGCTTATCGAGTGGCTACACCTTC. This sequence encodes CASSLSSGYTF.